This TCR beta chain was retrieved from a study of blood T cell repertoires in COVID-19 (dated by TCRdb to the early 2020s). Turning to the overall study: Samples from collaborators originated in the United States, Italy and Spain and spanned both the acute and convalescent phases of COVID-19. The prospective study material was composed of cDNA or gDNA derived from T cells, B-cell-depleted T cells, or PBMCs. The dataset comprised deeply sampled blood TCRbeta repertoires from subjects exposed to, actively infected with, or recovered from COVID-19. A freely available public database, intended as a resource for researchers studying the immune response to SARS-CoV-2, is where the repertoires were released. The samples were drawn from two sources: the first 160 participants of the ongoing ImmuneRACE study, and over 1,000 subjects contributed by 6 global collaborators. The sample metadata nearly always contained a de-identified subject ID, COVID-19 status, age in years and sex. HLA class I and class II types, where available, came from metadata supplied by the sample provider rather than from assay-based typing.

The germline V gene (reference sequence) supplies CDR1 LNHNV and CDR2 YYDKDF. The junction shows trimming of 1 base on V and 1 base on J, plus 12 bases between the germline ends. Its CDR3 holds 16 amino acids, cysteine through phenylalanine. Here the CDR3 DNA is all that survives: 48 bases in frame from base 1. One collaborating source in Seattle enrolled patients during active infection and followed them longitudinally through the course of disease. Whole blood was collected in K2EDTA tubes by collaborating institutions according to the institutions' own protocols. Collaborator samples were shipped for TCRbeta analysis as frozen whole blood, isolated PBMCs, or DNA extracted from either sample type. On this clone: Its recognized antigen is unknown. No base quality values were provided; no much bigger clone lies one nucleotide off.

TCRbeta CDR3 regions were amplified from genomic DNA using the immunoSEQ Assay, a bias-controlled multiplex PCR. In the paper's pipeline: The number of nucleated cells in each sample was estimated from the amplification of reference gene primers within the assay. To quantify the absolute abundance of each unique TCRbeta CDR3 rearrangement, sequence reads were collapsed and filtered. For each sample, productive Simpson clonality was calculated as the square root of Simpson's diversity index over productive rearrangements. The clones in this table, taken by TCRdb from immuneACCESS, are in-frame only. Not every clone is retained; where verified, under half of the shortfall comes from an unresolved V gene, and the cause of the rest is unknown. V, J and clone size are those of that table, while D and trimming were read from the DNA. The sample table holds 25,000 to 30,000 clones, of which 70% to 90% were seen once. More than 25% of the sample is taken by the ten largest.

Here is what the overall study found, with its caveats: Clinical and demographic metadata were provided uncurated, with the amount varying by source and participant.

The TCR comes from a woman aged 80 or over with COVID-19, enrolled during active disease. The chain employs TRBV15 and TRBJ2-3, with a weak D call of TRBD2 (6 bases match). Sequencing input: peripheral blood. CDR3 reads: CATSRGGGVGTDTQYF. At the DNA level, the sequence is TGTGCCACCAGCAGAGGAGGCGGGGTTGGCACAGATACGCAGTATTTT.